One sample yielded the 11 T cell receptor beta chains listed below, sequenced in a study of cytomegalovirus exposure and HLA in healthy donors. The PCR had 60 Vbeta and 13 Jbeta primers. The assay was immunoSEQ multiplex PCR, and TCRdb's table has in-frame clones only and misses some. The sample contains around 150,000 clones, approximately 62% of which appear only once. The sequenced sample was PBMCs. These receptors came from a middle-aged man in good health and CMV-seronegative.

This chain links TRBV29-1 with TRBJ1-5, with 9 bases aligning to TRBD1. The CDR3 is 14 amino acids. J was trimmed by 4 bases and V by 7 bases; bases with no gene match: 8. Per the germline V gene, CDR1 is SQVTM and CDR2 is ANQGSEA. The CDR3, as DNA: TGCAGCGCCGTCACAGGGGGCCGGAATCAGCCCCAGCATTTT. As protein: CSAVTGGRNQPQHF. Full variable domain (remainder filled in from reference TRBV29-1 and TRBJ1-5): SAVISQKPSRDICQRGTSLTIQCQVDSQVTMMFWYRQQPGQSLTLIATANQGSEATYESGFVIDKFPISRPNLTFSTLTVSNMSPEDSSIYLCSAVTGGRNQPQHFGDGTRLSIL.

V and J are TRBV2 and TRBJ1-1; D may be TRBD1 (5 bases). The CDR3 sequence is 15 residues long. V was shortened by 3 bases and J by 7 bases, with 18 bases between the two germline ends. Germline CDR1 is SNHLY and CDR2 is FYNNEI. Here the CDR3 DNA reads TGTGCCAGCAGTGACGGCAGGGTGAGGATCAATGAAGCTTTCTTT. This sequence encodes CASSDGRVRINEAFF.

This chain links TRBV29-1 with TRBJ2-1; 8 nucleotides line up with TRBD1. V shed 4 bases and J 1 base; nucleotides not matched to a gene: 6. CDR3 length: 15 residues. Germline values: CDR1 SQVTM, CDR2 ANQGSEA. CDR3: CSVAAGTGSYNEQFF. The CDR3 DNA sequence: TGCAGCGTTGCCGCCGGGACAGGTTCCTACAATGAGCAGTTCTTC.

This clone appeared a few times. J is TRBJ1-2 and V is TRBV5-4; 10 bases align to TRBD1. Germline CDR1 reads SGHNT; CDR2 reads YYREEE (reference sequence). CDR3 length: 18 residues. V dropped 3 bases and J dropped 4; count of bases not matched to a gene: 15. As DNA, the CDR3 is TGTGCCAGCAGCTCGGGAAGGGACAGGGGCGCCGGATTCTATGGCTACACCTTC. Amino acid sequence: CASSSGRDRGAGFYGYTF. Together with reference TRBV5-4 and TRBJ1-2, the CDR3 gives the full variable domain: ETGVTQSPTHLIKTRGQQVTLRCSSQSGHNTVSWYQQALGQGPQFIFQYYREEENGRGNFPPRFSGLQFPNYSSELNVNALELDDSALYLCASSSGRDRGAGFYGYTFGSGTRLTVV.

This clone was counted only a few times. The chain links TRBV28 to TRBJ1-5; maybe TRBD1 (6 bases). Trimming took off 6 bases at V and 4 bases at J, with 16 bases between the two ends. The CDR3 has 15 amino acids. CDR1 and CDR2 (germline): MDHEN, SYDVKM. CDR3 bases: TGTGCCAGCAGACCACGGACAGCACCTAATCAGCCCCAGCATTTT. This encodes CASRPRTAPNQPQHF. Variable domain in full (rest from reference TRBV28 and TRBJ1-5): DVKVTQSSRYLVKRTGEKVFLECVQDMDHENMFWYRQDPGLGLRLIYFSYDVKMKEKGDIPEGYSVSREKKERFSLILESASTNQTSMYLCASRPRTAPNQPQHFGDGTRLSIL.

This clone has just a few counts. This chain uses TRBV7-2 with TRBJ1-4; TRBD1 might be the D (6 bases). Trimming removed 5 bases at V and 0 bases at J, with 13 bases between. Per the germline V gene, CDR1 is SGHTA and CDR2 is FQGNSA. CDR3 length: 16 amino acids. The CDR3 bases are TGTGCCAGCAGCCCCGGGACATTTGCAACTAATGAAAAACTGTTTTTT. It is translated as CASSPGTFATNEKLFF.

This rearrangement joins TRBV7-3 to TRBJ2-2, with 9 bases that match TRBD2. The germline V gene has CDR1 SGHTA and CDR2 FQGTGA. The CDR3 consists of 16 residues. Trimming at V came to 8 bases and at J to 1 base, leaving 8 bases not matched to a gene. The CDR3, as DNA: TGTGCCAGCTCGATTTCAGCGGGGGGGAACACCGGGGAGCTGTTTTTT. This sequence encodes CASSISAGGNTGELFF. Looking up the rest from reference TRBV7-3 and TRBJ2-2 gives the full variable domain: GAGVSQTPSNKVTEKGKYVELRCDPISGHTALYWYRQSLGQGPEFLIYFQGTGAADDSGLPNDRFFAVRPEGSVSTLKIQRTERGDSAVYLCASSISAGGNTGELFFGEGSRLTVL.

This clone was detected only once. V gene TRBV5-5 combines with J gene TRBJ1-1, with D hard to call. V lost 4 bases and J 0 bases, leaving 19 bases between the germline ends. CDR3 length equals 17 residues. Per the germline V gene, CDR1 is SGHKS and CDR2 is YYEKEE (reference sequence). CDR3 coding DNA: TGTGCCAGCAGCCTGGTAGTCCCGGGAGTCTTGAACACTGAAGCTTTCTTT. It translates to CASSLVVPGVLNTEAFF. Variable domain in full (rest from reference TRBV5-5 and TRBJ1-1): DAGVTQSPTHLIKTRGQQVTLRCSPISGHKSVSWYQQVLGQGPQFIFQYYEKEERGRGNFPDRFSARQFPNYSSELNVNALLLGDSALYLCASSLVVPGVLNTEAFFGQGTRLTVV.

The V call is TRBV11-2, the J call TRBJ2-5, with 8 nucleotides matching TRBD1. Per the germline V gene, CDR1 is SGHAT and CDR2 is FQNNGV. The CDR3 has 17 residues. Unmatched junction bases numbered 12, after V lost 1 base and J lost 5 bases. CDR3 sequence: CASSLVESGGLRETQYF. CDR3 nucleotides: TGTGCCAGCAGCTTAGTGGAGTCAGGGGGCCTCCGGGAGACCCAGTACTTC.

CDR3 sequence reads: CASSQRGQGAETQYF. DNA of the CDR3: TGCGCCAGCAGCCAAAGAGGACAGGGTGCAGAGACCCAGTACTTC. This chain uses TRBV5-1 with TRBJ2-5; TRBD1 matches at 8 bases. CDR3 length: 15 residues. Losses at the gene ends were 4 bases for V and 4 bases for J; bases not matched to a gene: 9. In germline, CDR1 is SGHRS, CDR2 YFSETQ.

The chain's CDR3 is CASSGGSVNSPLHF. In DNA form, the CDR3 reads TGTGCCAGCAGCGGGGGGAGTGTAAATTCACCCCTCCACTTT. The chain couples TRBV7-8 to TRBJ1-6, with a weak D call TRBD1 (5 bases). Germline CDR1 SGHVS, CDR2 FQNEAQ. V shed 5 bases and J shed 7 bases, with 12 bases lying between them. The CDR3 is made up of 14 amino acids. Full variable domain (outside the CDR3, taken from reference TRBV7-8 and TRBJ1-6): GAGVSQSPRYKVAKRGQDVALRCDPISGHVSLFWYQQALGQGPEFLTYFQNEAQLDKSGLPSDRFFAERPEGSVSTLKIQRTQQEDSAVYLCASSGGSVNSPLHFGNGTRLTVT.